This record looks at one TCR beta chain sequence and its context. The data are from a study of T-cell memory formation after mild COVID-19. Germline V gene data show CDR1 as MNHEY and CDR2 as SVGAGI. V was clipped by 6 bases and J by 4 bases, with 12 bases between them. This CDR3 comprises 13 residues. From the 5' RACE reads, TCRdb called clonotypes with MiXCR, one entry per CDR3 protein. The table shows more than 250,000 distinct CDR3 sequences, with about a sixth occurring only once. The chain joins TRBV6-5 to TRBJ1-2; a weak D match, TRBD1 (6 bases). Input material: PBMCs or a T cell subset sorted from them (not recorded which). The TCR originated in a man younger than 35 who had mild COVID-19 (a few samples of this study predate the infection). Cell type and time point are not known. The CDR3 reads CASSSRDTYGYTF. For the CDR3, the DNA is TGTGCCAGCAGCTCGAGGGACACCTATGGCTACACCTTC.